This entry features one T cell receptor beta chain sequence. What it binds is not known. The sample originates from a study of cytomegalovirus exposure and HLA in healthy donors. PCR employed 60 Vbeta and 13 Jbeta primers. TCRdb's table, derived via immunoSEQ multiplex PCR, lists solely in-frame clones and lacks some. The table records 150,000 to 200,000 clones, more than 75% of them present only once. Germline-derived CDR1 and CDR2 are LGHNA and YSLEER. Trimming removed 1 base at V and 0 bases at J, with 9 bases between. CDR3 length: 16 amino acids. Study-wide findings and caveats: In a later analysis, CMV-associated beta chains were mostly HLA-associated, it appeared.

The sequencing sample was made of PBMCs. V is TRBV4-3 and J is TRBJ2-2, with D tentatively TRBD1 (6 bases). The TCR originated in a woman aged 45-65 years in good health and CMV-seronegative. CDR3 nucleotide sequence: TGCGCCAGCAGCCAAGTTGCAGGGGCGAACACCGGGGAGCTGTTTTTT. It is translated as CASSQVAGANTGELFF.